This entry describes one TCR beta chain. Its antigen is not known. The V gene's germline CDR1 is SGHTA and CDR2 FQGTGA. The CDR3 is 15 residues long. Trimming removed 3 bases from V and 0 bases from J, with 9 bases in between. The source of the sample is a study of blood T cells in healthy people across ages. Study-level findings and limits: Relative to aged donors, long-lived donors carried more naive CD4+ cells and displayed higher diversity. While age rose, TCR beta diversity per million T cells dropped in a roughly linear way.

Donors each provided ten milliliters of peripheral blood. A sample-barcoded 5' primer and a J-beta primer mix were used in a second PCR of about 6 to 12 cycles. Researchers report that a template-switch adaptor with 12 random nucleotides tagged each cDNA molecule. TCRdb reanalysed the 5' RACE reads using MiXCR and keeps one entry per CDR3 protein. The data show around 780,000 distinct CDR3 sequences, 56% seen once. The sample taken for sequencing was blood. The source is a man aged 35 to 55 in good health. The chain recombines TRBV7-3 with TRBJ2-1; unclear D gene. CDR3 amino acids: CASSFRQSSYNEQFF. The CDR3 nucleotides read TGTGCCAGCAGCTTTCGGCAGAGCTCCTACAATGAGCAGTTCTTC.